These T cell receptor beta chains were read from a single sample in a study of blood T cell repertoires in COVID-19. Profiled with immunoSEQ multiplex PCR; TCRdb holds only in-frame clones, not every one. This sample yields 35,000 to 45,000 clones, of which 88% are seen a single time; roughly a fifth belongs to the top ten. Sequenced material: peripheral blood. All receptors come from a man between 65 and 80 years old with acute or convalescent COVID-19. CDR3s include the opening cysteine and the closing phenylalanine or tryptophan. Each record gives: J gene, V gene, D gene, clone size, CDR3 DNA, CDR3 protein. D genes are given only for firm matches. Not every row has a clone size; where given, it reads once, few, many or a size class.

j_gene: TRBJ2-7; v_gene: TRBV25-1; d_gene: -; abundance: -; CDR3nt: TGTGCCAGCAGGGACGAAGGGAGCTACGAGCAGTACTTC; CDR3aa: CASRDEGSYEQYF
j_gene: TRBJ2-7; v_gene: TRBV7-8; d_gene: -; abundance: -; CDR3nt: TGTGCCAGCAGCTTATCATCAATTGCCTACGAGCAGTACTTC; CDR3aa: CASSLSSIAYEQYF
j_gene: TRBJ1-5; v_gene: TRBV10-1; d_gene: -; abundance: -; CDR3nt: TGCGCCAGCAGCGGCGACACTAGCAATCAGCCCCAGCATTTT; CDR3aa: CASSGDTSNQPQHF
j_gene: TRBJ1-1; v_gene: TRBV7-3; d_gene: TRBD1; abundance: -; CDR3nt: TGTGCCAGCAGCTTACTGGGACAGGGGACTGAAGCTTTCTTT; CDR3aa: CASSLLGQGTEAFF
j_gene: TRBJ1-2; v_gene: TRBV7-2; d_gene: -; abundance: -; CDR3nt: TGTGCCAGCAGCCCAATGGGCCTCTCTTCCAACTATGGCTACACCTTC; CDR3aa: CASSPMGLSSNYGYTF
j_gene: TRBJ1-6; v_gene: TRBV9; d_gene: -; abundance: -; CDR3nt: TGTGCCAGCAGCGTAGCAGGGCCTAGTTCACCCCTCCACTTT; CDR3aa: CASSVAGPSSPLHF
j_gene: TRBJ2-1; v_gene: TRBV29-1; d_gene: TRBD2; abundance: -; CDR3nt: TGCAGCGTTAATAAGGGTAGCGGGACCCCCTACAATGAGCAGTTCTTC; CDR3aa: CSVNKGSGTPYNEQFF
j_gene: TRBJ2-6; v_gene: TRBV9; d_gene: TRBD1; abundance: -; CDR3nt: TGTGCCAGCAGCGCTCCGAGGGGGCTAAACTCTGGGGCCAACGTCCTGACTTTC; CDR3aa: CASSAPRGLNSGANVLTF
j_gene: TRBJ2-7; v_gene: TRBV25-1; d_gene: -; abundance: -; CDR3nt: TGTGCCAGCAGTGGGCGGGGTTTTCCCTACGAGCAGTACTTC; CDR3aa: CASSGRGFPYEQYF
j_gene: TRBJ2-3; v_gene: TRBV11-3; d_gene: TRBD2; abundance: -; CDR3nt: TGTGCCAGCAGCAGAGGACTAGCGGGTTGGGGCCTGGATACGCAGTATTTT; CDR3aa: CASSRGLAGWGLDTQYF
j_gene: TRBJ2-1; v_gene: TRBV7-3; d_gene: -; abundance: once; CDR3nt: TGTGCCAGCAGCTTACGGGAGTACAATGAGCAGTTCTTC; CDR3aa: CASSLREYNEQFF
j_gene: TRBJ2-3; v_gene: TRBV19; d_gene: -; abundance: -; CDR3nt: TGTGCCAGTAGACGAGGACTATCCCCGACAGATACGCAGTATTTT; CDR3aa: CASRRGLSPTDTQYF
j_gene: TRBJ2-7; v_gene: TRBV29-1; d_gene: TRBD2; abundance: -; CDR3nt: TGCAGCGTTGAAACAATCCTAGCGGAGTCCTACGAGCAGTACTTC; CDR3aa: CSVETILAESYEQYF
j_gene: TRBJ2-1; v_gene: TRBV10-1; d_gene: -; abundance: -; CDR3nt: TGCGCCCGGATCGGGGACAATGAGCAGTTCTTC; CDR3aa: CARIGDNEQFF
j_gene: TRBJ2-3; v_gene: TRBV18; d_gene: TRBD2; abundance: once; CDR3nt: TGTGCCAGCTCACGACTAGCGGGTAGCACAGATACGCAGTATTTT; CDR3aa: CASSRLAGSTDTQYF
j_gene: TRBJ2-2; v_gene: TRBV11-2; d_gene: -; abundance: -; CDR3nt: TGTGCCAGCAGCTTCGACTCGGCCGGGGAGCTGTTTTTT; CDR3aa: CASSFDSAGELFF
j_gene: TRBJ2-3; v_gene: TRBV4-1; d_gene: -; abundance: -; CDR3nt: TGCGCCAGCAGTCCTCGGGGTAGCGGATCTAGCACAGATACGCAGTATTTT; CDR3aa: CASSPRGSGSSTDTQYF
j_gene: TRBJ1-2; v_gene: TRBV19; d_gene: TRBD1; abundance: -; CDR3nt: TGTGCCAGTAGCAACGTACAGGGGGCGAATGGCTACACCTTC; CDR3aa: CASSNVQGANGYTF
j_gene: TRBJ2-7; v_gene: TRBV27; d_gene: TRBD1; abundance: few; CDR3nt: TGTGCCAGTAGTAAGGGGACAGGGGGATTTCTGGACGAGCAGTACTTC; CDR3aa: CASSKGTGGFLDEQYF
j_gene: TRBJ1-4; v_gene: TRBV3-1/TRBV3-2; d_gene: -; abundance: -; CDR3nt: TGTGCCAGCAGCAACCGGGGGGCTAATGAAAAACTGTTTTTT; CDR3aa: CASSNRGANEKLFF
j_gene: TRBJ2-1; v_gene: TRBV4-1; d_gene: -; abundance: -; CDR3nt: TGCGCCAGCAGCCAAGATGGGGGGTATGAGCAGTTCTTC; CDR3aa: CASSQDGGYEQFF